This T cell receptor (beta chain) was recovered during a study of regulatory T cells. General observations from the study: In CD3G-deficient patients, conventional CD4+ T cells were enriched for hydrophobic CDR3 residues at positions 6 and 7.

V lost 2 bases to trimming and J lost 5 bases; unmatched junction nucleotides: 3. The CDR3 spans 14 residues. The germline gives CDR1 MDHEN, CDR2 SYDVKM. The PCR used 52 TRBV and 13 TRBJ primers. Sequenced by immunoSEQ multiplex PCR; TCRdb stores in-frame clones only, minus some. The repertoire has about 35,000 clones, around 89% of them found once; the top ten carry more than 2%. A remark on this clone: No antigen is known for it.

Sample: conventional CD4+ T cells sorted from blood. The source of this sequence is a person between 18 and 30 years old with CD3G deficiency. V is TRBV28 and J is TRBJ2-7, with TRBD1 matching over 10 bases. CDR3 nucleotide sequence: TGTGCCAGCAGTTTAGGGACAGGGGAAAACGAGCAGTACTTC. Its protein product is CASSLGTGENEQYF.